These 21 T cell receptor beta chains came from one sample sequenced in a study of read filtering for tumor transcriptome and immune sequencing (dated by TCRdb to 2019 to 2021). The run used an Illumina HiSeq 4000. Starting from 350 to 450 ng RNA, TCR libraries were constructed with the Immunoverse kit using molecular barcoded adaptors that cover the alpha/delta and beta/gamma chains. TCRdb passed the public sequencing reads through fastp at Q25 and MiXCR, retaining productive beta sequences. All rows with the same CDR3 protein become a single entry with the most common DNA and genes. The sample contains approximately 60,000 distinct CDR3 sequences, 20% to 25% of them found a single time. The ten largest clones add up to about 18% of the sample. Sequenced material: a population of CD138-negative cells sorted from bone marrow. The meaning of the sample's cell subset or site label: bone marrow mononuclear cells depleted of CD138+ plasma/myeloma cells by negative magnetic selection. The origin of the receptors is a donor at least 40 years old with multiple myeloma.

In this sample, this clonotype turned up many times. V is TRBV28 and J is TRBJ2-1; D gene ambiguous. V shed 2 bases and J shed 8 bases, with 7 bases lying between them. This CDR3 spans 12 amino acids. Germline V CDR1 and CDR2: MDHEN, SYDVKM. The CDR3 sequence: CASSLIADEQFF. The CDR3, as DNA: TGTGCCAGCAGTTTAATCGCGGATGAGCAGTTCTTC.

This clonotype was seen repeatedly, ten times or more. This chain joins TRBV7-8 and TRBJ1-2, with D possibly matching TRBD1 (5 bases). The CDR3 is 13 residues long. V lost 8 bases and J 5 bases, leaving 15 bases between the germline ends. The germline V gene encodes CDR1 SGHVS and CDR2 FQNEAQ. The CDR3 DNA is TGTGCCAGCCTCGATCGGGGCGGGTATGGCTACACCTTC. Amino acid sequence: CASLDRGGYGYTF.

Note on this clonotype: This may be a read error, as it is one base from a much larger clone. The CDR3 DNA reads TGCAGCGTTATCAAGGGGGCCAAAAACATTCGGTACTTC. It specifies CSVIKGAKNIRYF. The chain combines TRBV29-1 with TRBJ2-4, with TRBD1 identical over 7 bases. The CDR3 runs 13 residues. Germline lookup yields CDR1 SQVTM and CDR2 ANQGSEA.

The chain uses TRBV6-6 and TRBJ2-1, with TRBD2 identical over 8 bases. With V trimmed by 5 bases and J by 3 bases, 3 bases remained unmatched. Germline CDR1 MNHNY, CDR2 SVGAGI (reference sequence). This CDR3 is built from 14 residues. In DNA, the CDR3 is TGTGCCAGCAGTCCGGGGGGGAACTACAATGAGCAGTTCTTC. Amino acids: CASSPGGNYNEQFF.

Many counts were recorded for this clonotype. The CDR3 DNA reads TGCAGCGTTGACAGGTCAGACAATGAGCAGTTCTTC. Its protein product is CSVDRSDNEQFF. J is TRBJ2-1 and V is TRBV29-1, with no clear D. V lost 3 bases and J 5 bases, leaving 8 bases between the germline ends. Germline V gives CDR1 SQVTM, CDR2 ANQGSEA. The CDR3 is 12 amino acids.

Turning to this clonotype: This may be a read error, as it is one base from a much larger clone. This rearrangement joins TRBV6-6 to TRBJ2-1; 9 nucleotides line up with TRBD2. Unmatched junction bases numbered 8, after V lost 5 bases and J lost 0 bases. The CDR3 totals 17 residues. CDR1 MNHNY and CDR2 SVGAGI come from the germline V gene (reference sequence). The CDR3 bases are TGTGCCAGCAGTCCCCGGACTAGCGCGAGCTCCTACAATGAGCAGTTCTTC. Translation gives CASSPRTSASSYNEQFF.

Remarks on this clonotype: This may stem from a read error, because a much larger clone lies one nucleotide away. V usage is TRBV29-1 and J usage is TRBJ2-2; a possible D gene is TRBD2 (5 bases). The CDR3 is made up of 14 amino acids. Germline CDR1 SQVTM, CDR2 ANQGSEA. The V gene lost 8 bases and the J gene lost 3 bases, with 16 bases spanning the gap. CDR3 loop: CSITTRRDTGELFF. CDR3 nucleotide sequence: TGCAGCATTACGACTCGGCGGGACACCGGGGAGCTGTTTTTT.

This clonotype was seen at least ten times. The gene calls are TRBV6-2 or TRBV6-3 and TRBJ2-2; no clear D gene. Between the trimmed V and J ends, which lost 2 bases and 1 base, there was a span of 8 bases. The CDR3 length is 15 residues. CDR1 MNHEY and CDR2 SVGEGT come from the germline V gene. The CDR3 is CASSYANRNTGELFF. CDR3 sequence (DNA): TGTGCCAGCAGTTACGCGAACAGGAACACCGGGGAGCTGTTTTTT.

This clonotype is medium-sized (0.01 to 0.1%) by share. This chain joins TRBV5-1 and TRBJ2-1, with 13 bases fitting TRBD2. From germline, CDR1 is SGHRS and CDR2 YFSETQ. Unmatched junction bases numbered 7, after V lost 0 bases and J lost 1 base. The CDR3 has 19 amino acids. CDR3 amino acids: CASSLEGLAGSQSYNEQFF. The CDR3 nucleotides read TGCGCCAGCAGCTTGGAGGGACTAGCGGGAAGTCAATCCTACAATGAGCAGTTCTTC.

Many counts were recorded for this clonotype. The genes are TRBV4-1 and TRBJ1-6; perhaps TRBD1 as D (5 bases). This CDR3 is 14 amino acids long. Trimming left V 4 bases short and J 7 bases short, with 11 bases between. Germline loops: CDR1 MGHRA, CDR2 YSYEKL. The CDR3 bases are TGCGCCAGCAGCCTCAGGGATGGAAATTCACCCCTCCACTTT. This translates into CASSLRDGNSPLHF.

This clonotype showed up many times. This rearrangement joins TRBV6-1 to TRBJ2-5; the D gene is possibly TRBD1 (6 bases). V lost 7 bases and J lost 4, with 22 bases in between. The CDR3 is 16 amino acids. The germline gives CDR1 MNHNS, CDR2 SASEGT. The CDR3 nucleotides read TGTGCCAGCACCGAAATGGGGGACATTTCCACAGAGACCCAGTACTTC. Protein product: CASTEMGDISTETQYF.

This clonotype has ten or more counts. The rearrangement links TRBV7-9 to TRBJ1-1; a possible D gene is TRBD1 (6 bases). The V gene's germline CDR1 is SEHNR and CDR2 FQNEAQ (reference sequence). Trimming took 6 bases from V and 6 from J, leaving 20 bases between them. The CDR3 length is 15 residues. This CDR3 is CASRPRGPGPSEAFF. The CDR3 DNA reads as TGTGCCAGCAGGCCTCGGGGGCCGGGCCCTTCTGAAGCTTTCTTT.

This clonotype was seen repeatedly, ten times or more. The genes are TRBV28 and TRBJ1-5; D unresolved. Deletions cut 4 bases from V and 0 bases from J, with 7 bases between. This CDR3 spans 14 amino acids. Germline V gene lookup returns CDR1 MDHEN and CDR2 SYDVKM. CDR3 sequence: CASSSTDSNQPQHF. In DNA form, the CDR3 reads TGTGCCAGCAGTTCTACAGATAGCAATCAGCCCCAGCATTTT.

Remarks on this clonotype: Lacking the conserved final phenylalanine or tryptophan, this CDR3 likely reflects a read error. The rearrangement uses TRBV7-3 and TRBJ2-1, with 9 bases that match TRBD2. Germline V gives CDR1 SGHTA, CDR2 FQGTGA. The CDR3 has 15 residues. In DNA, the CDR3 is TGTGCCGGCAGCTATAGCGGGAGTGTGTACAATGAGCAGTTCCTC. This sequence encodes CAGSYSGSVYNEQFL.

The V call is TRBV3-1, the J call TRBJ1-1; D may be TRBD1 (5 bases). CDR1 and CDR2 (germline): LGHDT, YNNKEL (reference sequence). This CDR3 has 16 residues. The germline V and J ends were trimmed by 5 bases and 6 bases, with 22 bases remaining between them. The CDR3 DNA is TGTGCCAGCAGCGCTTACCTAGCGGGGGGATCGGCTGAAGCTTTCTTT. Its translation: CASSAYLAGGSAEAFF.

Note on this clonotype: A clone one base away is much larger, so this may be a read error. The chain joins TRBV5-1 to TRBJ2-7, with TRBD1 matching 9 bases. The ends lost 5 bases at V and 8 bases at J; junction bases unmatched: 8. Germline V gene data show CDR1 as SGHRS and CDR2 as YFSETQ. This CDR3 is 13 amino acids long. The CDR3 DNA follows: TGCGCCAGCAGTTCCGGGACAGGGTACAAGCAGTACTTC. This encodes CASSSGTGYKQYF.

The V call is TRBV7-2, the J call TRBJ2-5, with TRBD1 matching over 7 bases. CDR3 length: 13 residues. The germline V gene encodes CDR1 SGHTA and CDR2 FQGNSA. Unmatched junction bases numbered 5, after V lost 5 bases and J lost 5 bases. CDR3 in amino acids: CASSDRVFETQYF. The CDR3 bases are TGTGCCAGCAGCGACAGGGTCTTCGAGACCCAGTACTTC.

This clonotype was seen many times. V usage is TRBV6-2 or TRBV6-3 and J usage is TRBJ2-1; a possible D gene is TRBD2 (6 bases). This CDR3 region has 15 residues. Germline V lookup: CDR1 MNHEY, CDR2 SVGEGT. The germline V and J ends were trimmed by 8 bases and 0 bases, with 14 bases remaining between them. The chain's CDR3 is CASGDWRGSYNEQFF. The CDR3, as DNA: TGTGCCAGCGGAGACTGGCGGGGCTCCTACAATGAGCAGTTCTTC.

This clonotype was detected ten times or more. CDR3 sequence: CASSRNSGTGSYGYTF. CDR3 bases: TGTGCCAGCAGCCGAAACTCCGGGACAGGGTCCTATGGCTACACCTTC. The chain uses TRBV12-3 or TRBV12-4 and TRBJ1-2, with 9 bases identical to TRBD1. CDR3 length: 16 amino acids. Trimming took 6 bases from V and 4 from J; bases not matched to a gene: 12.

This clonotype has just a few counts. The chain recombines TRBV7-9 with TRBJ2-7; 9 bases align to TRBD1. Germline V gene sequence: CDR1 SEHNR, CDR2 FQNEAQ (reference sequence). This CDR3 comprises 15 residues. J was trimmed by 4 bases and V by 5 bases; bases with no gene match: 9. The CDR3 region is CASSPKGTGLYEQYF. In nucleotides, the CDR3 is TGTGCCAGCAGCCCCAAGGGGACAGGGCTGTACGAGCAGTACTTC.

V and J are TRBV14 and TRBJ1-2; D remains unclear. The V and J ends lost 1 base and 5 bases respectively, with 11 bases between them. Germline CDR1 and CDR2: SGHDN and FVKESK. The length of the CDR3 is 14 residues. CDR3 nucleotide sequence: TGTGCCAGCAGCCAAGGGGGTCCTTGGTATGGCTACACCTTC. Translating gives CASSQGGPWYGYTF.